These 13 T cell receptor beta chains were all obtained from the same sample, sequenced in a study of cytomegalovirus exposure and HLA in healthy donors. The study ran its PCR with 60 Vbeta and 13 Jbeta primers. Profiled with immunoSEQ multiplex PCR; TCRdb holds only in-frame clones, not every one. The sample has around 140,000 clones; more than 60% are singletons. Sequenced material: PBMCs. The receptors stem from a woman in her late teens or twenties in good health and CMV-seronegative.

The chain couples TRBV27 to TRBJ2-7, with 8 bases identical to TRBD2. V was clipped by 4 bases and J by 4 bases; unmatched bases: 3. The CDR3 consists of 13 residues. Germline lookup yields CDR1 MNHEY and CDR2 SMNVEV (reference sequence). The DNA for the CDR3 is TGTGCCAGCAGTTCCGGACTAGCTTACGAGCAGTACTTC. Amino acid sequence: CASSSGLAYEQYF.

This clone has just a few counts. This rearrangement joins TRBV5-6 to TRBJ2-1; 10 positions agree with TRBD2. The V and J ends lost 4 bases and 3 bases, in that order; junction bases with no gene match: 13. The CDR3 covers 18 residues. Germline V gene data show CDR1 as SGHDT and CDR2 as YYEEEE. The CDR3: CASSVLGIAGGRYNEQFF. CDR3 sequence (DNA): TGTGCCAGCAGCGTCCTGGGGATAGCGGGAGGACGCTACAATGAGCAGTTCTTC. The entire variable domain, with the rest obtained from reference TRBV5-6 and TRBJ2-1, is as follows: DAGVTQSPTHLIKTRGQQVTLRCSPKSGHDTVSWYQQALGQGPQFIFQYYEEEERQRGNFPDRFSGHQFPNYSSELNVNALLLGDSALYLCASSVLGIAGGRYNEQFFGPGTRLTVL.

The chain combines TRBV5-1 with TRBJ2-2; tentative D call: TRBD2 (6 bases). Germline lookup yields CDR1 SGHRS and CDR2 YFSETQ. This CDR3 spans 16 amino acids. V gave up 1 base and J gave up 4 bases, with 14 bases separating them. The CDR3 loop reads CASSLWSGAATGELFF. CDR3 nucleotide sequence: TGCGCCAGCAGCTTGTGGTCGGGAGCGGCCACCGGGGAGCTGTTTTTT.

The chain combines TRBV6-5 with TRBJ2-1; 9 nucleotides match TRBD2. The CDR3 sequence is 13 residues long. Germline CDR1 is MNHEY and CDR2 is SVGAGI. Unmatched junction bases numbered 5, after V lost 6 bases and J lost 8 bases. The CDR3 DNA is TGTGCCAGCAGCTTAGCGGGAGTGTATGAGCAGTTCTTC. It translates to CASSLAGVYEQFF.

The V call is TRBV18, the J call TRBJ2-3, with 7 nucleotides matching TRBD1. Trimming took 5 bases from V and 0 from J; bases not matched to a gene: 8. CDR1 and CDR2 from the germline V gene are KGHSH and LQKENI. The CDR3 covers 16 residues. CDR3 in amino acids: CASSLAGTASTDTQYF. CDR3 nucleotides: TGTGCCAGCTCATTGGCCGGGACAGCTAGCACAGATACGCAGTATTTT.

The chain carries TRBV29-1 and TRBJ2-7; weak D call: TRBD2 (6 bases). V dropped 7 bases and J dropped 7 bases, with 14 bases sitting between them. The V gene's germline CDR1 is SQVTM and CDR2 ANQGSEA. The CDR3 extends over 11 amino acids. The CDR3 loop is CSGGTLGEQYF. The CDR3 coding sequence is TGCAGCGGGGGGACTTTAGGGGAGCAGTACTTC.

This clone appeared once. The V gene is TRBV10-1, the J gene TRBJ2-1; the match to TRBD2 covers 10 bases. The CDR3 consists of 16 residues. The trim removed 6 bases at V and 3 bases at J, leaving 8 bases unmatched. Germline CDR1 and CDR2: WNHNN and SYGVQD (reference sequence). CDR3 coding DNA: TGCGCCAGCAGAGAAAAGCGGGAGGGTAACTACAATGAGCAGTTCTTC. Its translation is CASREKREGNYNEQFF.

This clone appeared once. This rearrangement joins TRBV7-2 to TRBJ2-5; TRBD1 might be the D (5 bases). Trimming removed 0 bases from V and 5 bases from J, with 10 bases in between. The CDR3 has 14 residues. The germline V gene encodes CDR1 SGHTA and CDR2 FQGNSA. The CDR3 loop is CASSLARQGETQYF. The CDR3 DNA sequence: TGTGCCAGCAGCTTAGCCCGGCAGGGCGAGACCCAGTACTTC.

The chain has TRBV6-6 and TRBJ1-2; D remains unclear. V was clipped by 4 bases and J by 3 bases, with 3 bases between them. CDR1 MNHNY and CDR2 SVGAGI come from the germline V gene (reference sequence). The CDR3 runs 11 residues. As DNA, the CDR3 is TGTGCCAGCAGTTCGGACTATGGCTACACCTTC. Amino acid sequence: CASSSDYGYTF.

This clone has just one count. The chain is built from TRBV27 and TRBJ2-1, with 13 bases matching TRBD2. V shed 8 bases, J shed 0 bases, and the junction held 1 base outside the gene matches. Per the germline V gene, CDR1 is MNHEY and CDR2 is SMNVEV (reference sequence). This CDR3 is built from 15 residues. Here the CDR3 reads CASWTSGSSYNEQFF. The CDR3 DNA sequence: TGTGCCAGCTGGACTAGCGGGAGCTCCTACAATGAGCAGTTCTTC.

This clone was found once. This sequence joins TRBV7-9 and TRBJ2-3; 9 bases are shared with TRBD2. The CDR3 length is 16 residues. V shed 2 bases and J 3 bases; nucleotides not matched to a gene: 6. Germline loops: CDR1 SEHNR, CDR2 FQNEAQ (reference sequence). The CDR3 loop reads CASSLNRLAGTDTQYF. Here the CDR3 DNA reads TGTGCCAGCAGCTTAAATAGGCTAGCGGGAACAGATACGCAGTATTTT.

This chain uses TRBV7-9 with TRBJ2-7, with TRBD1 matching 7 bases. With 3 bases clipped from V and 4 bases from J, the junction kept 6 bases outside the gene matches. CDR3 length equals 14 residues. Germline V CDR1 and CDR2: SEHNR, FQNEAQ (reference sequence). The CDR3 region is CASSLTGIPYEQYF. The CDR3 DNA sequence: TGTGCCAGCAGCTTGACAGGGATTCCTTACGAGCAGTACTTC. The whole variable domain, filled in from reference TRBV7-9 and TRBJ2-7, reads DTGVSQNPRHKITKRGQNVTFRCDPISEHNRLYWYRQTLGQGPEFLTYFQNEAQLEKSRLLSDRFSAERPKGSFSTLEIQRTEQGDSAMYLCASSLTGIPYEQYFGPGTRLTVT.

J is TRBJ1-1 and V is TRBV20-1; D is ambiguous. Trimming removed 8 bases from V and 5 bases from J, with 9 bases in between. CDR3 size: 10 residues. The germline CDR1 and CDR2 sequences are DFQATT and SNEGSKA (reference sequence). The CDR3 region has the DNA TGCAGTCCACGGTCAACTGAAGCTTTCTTT. Its translation is CSPRSTEAFF.